The subject of this entry is one T cell receptor (beta chain). This clonotype was recorded at least ten times. Its antigen remains unidentified. It has no much larger one-base neighbor in the sample; base qualities were not kept. Sequences PRHDT (CDR1) and FYEKMQ (CDR2) are obtained from the germline V gene (reference sequence). Relative to germline, V is 5 bases shorter and J is 0 bases shorter, with 14 bases between their ends. Reading from cysteine to phenylalanine, the CDR3 counts 16 amino acids. Kept here is only the CDR3 DNA, which spans 48 bases and is read in frame from base 1. This record belongs to a study of T cells in Graves' hyperthyroidism and ophthalmopathy (dated by TCRdb to about 2019). A note on the overall study: Peripheral blood samples were taken at the time of initial diagnosis, prior to any treatment. The paper describes TCR Vbeta CDR3 sequencing of 120 to 150 peripheral blood samples, made up of approximately 40 ophthalmopathy patients, 70 to 75 hyperthyroidism patients and roughly 17 progressor patients. Thyroid tissue and blood T-cell repertoires from roughly six Graves' hyperthyroidism patients were also compared in the study. After sampling, hyperthyroidism patients received methimazole starting at 30 mg daily, and ophthalmopathy patients received high-dose intravenous methylprednisolone. The roughly 91 discovery patients were randomly divided into training and test sets at a 7:3 ratio. Prospective prediction of ophthalmopathy was tested in an independent validation cohort of fewer than 20 hyperthyroidism patients and 17 patients who later progressed to ophthalmopathy. To identify TCR V-J signatures that set the groups apart, the researchers used a discovery cohort of 100 patients, made up of under 45 with Graves' ophthalmopathy and some 58 with stable Graves' hyperthyroidism. General findings and caveats noted by the study authors: Most expanded thyroid clonotypes (frequency above 0.001) were also detected in blood, suggesting blood repertoires may reflect thyroid immune responses. During validation, the model predicted progression to ophthalmopathy a median of approximately 6 months ahead of onset, with more than 55% sensitivity and almost 75% specificity. Ophthalmopathy was separated from stable hyperthyroidism by a 13 V-J signature model, with about 86% sensitivity and about 81% specificity obtained in cross-validation and 80%/75% obtained in testing. Sample size was not statistically predetermined, and investigators were not blinded to group allocation.

Amplification of TCR beta CDR3 regions was carried out from RNA transcripts. The first round of RT-PCR for the TCR CDR3 was performed with the HTBI primer set and the Qiagen OneStep RT-PCR kit. The libraries were constructed in a second round of multiplex PCR and then size-selected and purified. Libraries were sequenced paired-end with 100 bp reads on an Illumina HiSeq2000. As for the original processing: Raw data were processed with SOAPnuke, discarding reads with adapters, uncalled bases, mean Phred below 15, or no exact constant-primer or identifier match. COPE v1.2.5 was used to merge high-quality paired reads, and clonotypes were defined as unique nucleotide sequences. MiTCR v1.1 was used to align the clonotypes against IMGT TRBV, TRBD and TRBJ reference segments. Only V-J combinations with frequency above 0.0001, covering roughly 99% of repertoires, were analysed. The TCS score was defined as the ratio of F50 (clonal expansion) to E x V (chaos), calculated using BLOSUM62-based TCRdist between CDR3 peptides within each V-J. Welch's t-statistics and random forest reduced just over 500 V-J features to roughly 13, which were used in a naive Bayes classifier (R e1071). TCRdb took the public reads, trimmed them with fastp at Q25, ran MiXCR for clone calling and kept in-frame beta chains. Each record represents a unique CDR3 protein, reported with the most common genes and DNA among its rows. The V and J calls were determined by TCRdb, not by the authors. For this sample the table gives 300,000 to 400,000 distinct CDR3 sequences, of which 18% were detected only once. Jointly, the top ten make up 45% to 55% of the sample.

Graves' hyperthyroidism was defined as stable when no progression to ophthalmopathy occurred over 18 months of follow-up. Hyperthyroidism patients were aged 18 to 65 years and newly diagnosed, with disease duration of less than 2 months. The study excluded patients with uncontrolled infections, other autoimmune diseases, pregnancy or lactation. Diagnoses relied on clinical symptoms, serum thyroxine and TRAb, thyroid ultrasound and orbital computed tomography. PBMCs were separated from roughly 10 ml of fresh peripheral blood using Ficoll-Paque density gradient centrifugation. Trizol reagent was used to extract total RNA, and RNA quality was then checked on an Agilent 2100 Bioanalyzer.

Rearrangement joined TRBV13 to TRBJ1-5, with a tentative D gene TRBD1 over 5 matching bases. What was sequenced was blood. The sequence was collected from a woman in her forties or fifties with Graves' hyperthyroidism. Read as DNA, the sequence is TGTGCCAGCAGCAAGCGGGACGGAACTAGCAATCAGCCCCAGCATTTT. Translated, it gives CASSKRDGTSNQPQHF.